This entry concerns a single TCR beta chain. This clonotype turned up a few times. The antigen it recognizes is unknown. No clone much larger than this one lies a single base away; base qualities are absent. The CDR3 starts with the cysteine, ends with the phenylalanine, and has 17 residues. Of all the DNA, just the CDR3 is kept, 51 bases in frame from base 1. From V the trimming removes 8 bases and from J it removes 4 bases, while the gene matches leave 11 bases of the junction unaccounted for. As encoded in the germline V gene, CDR1 is MGHRA while CDR2 is YSYEKL. Reads for this sample came from an Illumina MiSeq. TCRdb reran the public reads through fastp at Q25 and MiXCR, keeping productive beta chains. Rows are combined by CDR3 protein, so each entry shows the most common genes and DNA. The sample data list roughly 4,500 distinct CDR3 sequences, and 8.1% of these were observed just once. The ten largest clones add up to approximately 9.4% of the sample.

These data originate in a study. The sequence came from a human donor with rheumatoid arthritis. The sequencing sample was made of CD4+ T cells from synovial fluid. The rearrangement combines TRBV4-1 with TRBJ2-5; the junction holds 15 bases that match TRBD2. The CDR3 region: CASAPRRGLAGGETQYF. Here is the DNA: TGCGCCAGCGCTCCCCGAAGGGGACTAGCGGGAGGAGAGACCCAGTACTTC.